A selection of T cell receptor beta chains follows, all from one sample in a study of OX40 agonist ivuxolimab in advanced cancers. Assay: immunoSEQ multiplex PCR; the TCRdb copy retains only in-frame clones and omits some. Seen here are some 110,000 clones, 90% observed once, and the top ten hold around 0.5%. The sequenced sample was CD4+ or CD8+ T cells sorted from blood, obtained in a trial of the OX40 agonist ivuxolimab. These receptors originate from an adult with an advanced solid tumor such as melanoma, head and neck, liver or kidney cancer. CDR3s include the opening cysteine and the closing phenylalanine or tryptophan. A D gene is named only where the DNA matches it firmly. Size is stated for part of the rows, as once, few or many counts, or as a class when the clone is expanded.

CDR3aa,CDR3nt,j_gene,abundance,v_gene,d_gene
CAWTRGGAETQYF,TGTGCCTGGACACGGGGGGGCGCAGAGACCCAGTACTTC,TRBJ2-5,once,TRBV30,TRBD2
CASLGDANEKLFF,TGTGCCAGTCTCGGGGATGCTAATGAAAAACTGTTTTTT,TRBJ1-4,NA,TRBV6-5,NA
CASSRTETRRETQYF,TGTGCCAGCAGCCGAACCGAGACTAGGAGAGAGACCCAGTACTTC,TRBJ2-5,NA,TRBV5-8,NA
CATSSSGGATDTQYF,TGTGCCACCAGCAGTAGCGGGGGGGCAACAGATACGCAGTATTTT,TRBJ2-3,once,TRBV15,TRBD2
CASSNSSEQFF,TGTGCCAGCAGCAACAGCAGCGAGCAGTTCTTC,TRBJ2-1,NA,TRBV21-1,NA
CASSLYREMNTEAFF,TGTGCCAGTAGTTTATACAGGGAAATGAACACTGAAGCTTTCTTT,TRBJ1-1,NA,TRBV19,NA
CASSFGQAPGNTEAFF,TGTGCCAGCAGCTTTGGACAGGCCCCCGGGAACACTGAAGCTTTCTTT,TRBJ1-1,NA,TRBV7-9,TRBD1
CASSTSLDRAERVNVLTF,TGTGCCAGCAGCACCTCCCTTGACAGGGCTGAAAGAGTCAACGTCCTGACTTTC,TRBJ2-6,NA,TRBV9,TRBD1
CASSVSSGGETQYF,TGTGCCAGCAGCGTATCTAGCGGGGGAGAGACCCAGTACTTC,TRBJ2-5,NA,TRBV9,TRBD2
CASRATGGLAEAFF,TGTGCCAGTAGGGCGACAGGGGGCTTGGCTGAAGCTTTCTTT,TRBJ1-1,NA,TRBV19,TRBD1
CASQQGAVGNTIYF,TGTGCCAGCCAACAGGGGGCGGTTGGAAACACCATATATTTT,TRBJ1-3,NA,TRBV2,TRBD1
CASSQSFVGYGDNSPLHF,TGCGCCAGCAGCCAATCCTTTGTGGGGTACGGTGATAATTCACCCCTCCACTTT,TRBJ1-6,NA,TRBV4-3,NA
CASSPGARGYGYTF,TGTGCCAGCAGCCCCGGGGCCCGGGGCTATGGCTACACCTTC,TRBJ1-2,NA,TRBV7-2,NA
CAWQRLYF,TGTGCATGGCAGCGGTTGTACTTC,TRBJ2-7,NA,TRBV25-1,NA
CASSTGVGTDTQYF,TGTGCCAGTAGTACGGGGGTGGGAACAGATACGCAGTATTTT,TRBJ2-3,NA,TRBV19,NA
CAWAGADTQYF,TGTGCCTGGGCAGGGGCAGATACGCAGTATTTT,TRBJ2-3,NA,TRBV30,NA
CASTGTGGNQPQHF,TGTGCCAGCACTGGGACAGGGGGCAATCAGCCCCAGCATTTT,TRBJ1-5,NA,TRBV6-1,TRBD1
CASTPGQGDYGYTF,TGTGCCAGCACGCCCGGACAGGGGGACTATGGCTACACCTTC,TRBJ1-2,once,TRBV25-1,TRBD1
CASSRSSGFLGYQETQYF,TGTGCCAGCAGTCGGAGTAGCGGGTTCTTGGGGTACCAAGAGACCCAGTACTTC,TRBJ2-5,NA,TRBV28,TRBD2
CASSLGAGEQFF,TGTGCCAGCAGCTTAGGAGCGGGTGAGCAGTTCTTC,TRBJ2-1,NA,TRBV7-2,NA
CASSQARDDSYEQYF,TGTGCCAGCAGCCAAGCCCGGGACGACTCCTACGAGCAGTACTTC,TRBJ2-7,NA,TRBV14,NA
CASSGGLRYQETQYF,TGTGCCAGCAGTGGGGGACTGCGGTACCAAGAGACCCAGTACTTC,TRBJ2-5,NA,TRBV28,NA
CASTPVGGGANVLTF,TGTGCCAGCACCCCAGTGGGCGGTGGGGCCAACGTCCTGACTTTC,TRBJ2-6,NA,TRBV6-5,NA
CASSKAGTSYNEQFF,TGTGCCAGCAGCAAAGCGGGGACCTCCTACAATGAGCAGTTCTTC,TRBJ2-1,NA,TRBV21-1,NA
CASSPGGSGNTIYF,TGTGCCAGCAGCCCAGGGGGCTCTGGAAACACCATATATTTT,TRBJ1-3,once,TRBV21-1,NA
CASPRKRRGLTGELFF,TGTGCCAGTCCTCGGAAGCGCCGGGGTCTCACCGGGGAGCTGTTTTTT,TRBJ2-2,NA,TRBV21-1,NA
CASSWGGQNNSPLHF,TGTGCCAGCTCCTGGGGGGGACAAAATAATTCACCCCTCCACTTT,TRBJ1-6,NA,TRBV5-6,NA
CASSVGQVNYGYTF,TGTGCCAGCAGTGTAGGACAGGTTAACTATGGCTACACCTTC,TRBJ1-2,NA,TRBV6-1,TRBD1
CAISGGRESNQPQHF,TGTGCCATCAGCGGGGGCCGGGAGAGCAATCAGCCCCAGCATTTT,TRBJ1-5,NA,TRBV10-3,NA
CASSQESRGRGYTF,TGCGCCAGCAGCCAAGAATCCAGGGGGCGAGGCTACACCTTC,TRBJ1-2,NA,TRBV4-3,TRBD1